The source of this T cell receptor (beta chain) is a study of cytomegalovirus exposure and HLA in healthy donors. Trimming removed 5 bases from V and 0 bases from J; junction bases left unmatched: 7. Looked up from germline, CDR1 is SGHTA and CDR2 is FQGTGA. The CDR3 is 16 residues long. Overall study findings and caveats: Reportedly, TCR beta sequences accurately predicted HLA-A and HLA-B alleles in most subjects.

This clone was seen a few times. The antigen remains undetermined. PCR primers comprised 60 Vbeta and 13 Jbeta primers. Here immunoSEQ multiplex PCR was the method, and the copy in TCRdb shows in-frame clones only, minus some. The data show 130,000 to 150,000 clones, with 60% to 85% seen just once and around 7% held by the top ten. The chain uses TRBV7-3 and TRBJ2-3; TRBD1 aligns across 8 bases. The receptor comes from a woman between 35 and 50 years old in good health and CMV-seropositive. Sequenced: PBMCs. The CDR3 protein is CASSPRQGSSTDTQYF. The CDR3 nucleotides are TGTGCCAGCAGCCCGAGACAGGGGTCTAGCACAGATACGCAGTATTTT.